Shown below are 3 T cell receptor beta chains from a single sample sequenced in a study of OX40 agonist ivuxolimab in advanced cancers. Produced via immunoSEQ multiplex PCR; TCRdb's table is partial and in-frame only. Among roughly 81,000 clones, approximately 83% were seen once, and the ten largest hold roughly 6%. The source material was CD4+ or CD8+ T cells sorted from blood, sampled in a trial of the OX40 agonist ivuxolimab. Every receptor here comes from an adult with an advanced solid tumor such as melanoma, head and neck, liver or kidney cancer.

V usage is TRBV19 and J usage is TRBJ2-5, with 9 positions matching TRBD1. V lost 1 base to trimming and J lost 4 bases; unmatched junction nucleotides: 13. Looked up from germline, CDR1 is LNHDA and CDR2 is SQIVND (reference sequence). CDR3 size: 18 residues. The CDR3 DNA is TGTGCCAGTAGTATAGTAAGAGTAGGACAGGGGTTAGTAGAGACCCAGTACTTC. Its protein is CASSIVRVGQGLVETQYF.

The chain employs TRBV4-1 and TRBJ2-7; D remains ambiguous. The V and J ends lost 1 base and 2 bases respectively, with 9 bases between them. Germline V gene lookup returns CDR1 MGHRA and CDR2 YSYEKL. This CDR3 region has 14 residues. The CDR3 DNA reads as TGCGCCAGCAGCCAAGTGGGCGGAGCCTACGAGCAGTACTTC. Protein sequence: CASSQVGGAYEQYF.

This chain uses TRBV21-1 with TRBJ1-5. TRBV21-1 corresponds to a pseudogene. The CDR3 is made up of 14 amino acids. CDR3 loop: CASSPSPVNQPQHF. The CDR3 nucleotides are TGTGCCAGCAGCCCTAGCCCGGTCAATCAGCCCCAGCATTTT.